This is a list of T cell receptor beta chains from one sample in a study of T cell repertoires in cytomegalovirus infection. Each CDR3 protein gets one entry after TCRdb re-called the reads with MiXCR. The table shows 900,000 to 950,000 distinct CDR3 sequences, with 25% to 40% occurring only once. These TCRs are of unknown antigen specificity. Sequencing was performed on cultured CD8+ T cells from PBMCs, taken from culture after CMV antigen stimulation. The receptors here all came from a human donor in good health (CMV status not recorded). Some clones in this sample may be carry-over from other donors' samples. Both conserved end residues are part of each CDR3. A D gene is named only where the DNA matches it firmly. Some rows mark clone size as missing; the rest say once, few, many or name a class of expanded clone.

cdr3_aa clone_size d_call j_call v_call
CASSLWASGANTGELFF NA TRBD2 TRBJ2-2 TRBV7-3
CASSPRLKGWNYEQYF few NA TRBJ2-7 TRBV12-3/TRBV12-4
CASSSRQGADFYNSPLHF NA TRBD1 TRBJ1-6 TRBV6-1
CASSQEADNEKLFF NA NA TRBJ1-4 TRBV4-2
CASSSGQGNSGANVLTF many TRBD1 TRBJ2-6 TRBV7-2
CASSKGGWGYEQYF few TRBD1 TRBJ2-7 TRBV27
CASSLGDRGQKETQYF few TRBD1 TRBJ2-5 TRBV7-8
CASSDDRTDTQYF few NA TRBJ2-3 TRBV6-4
CVSNRGPGVLHEQFF NA TRBD1 TRBJ2-1 TRBV7-9
CASSEYNNPGQGSGNTIYF many NA TRBJ1-3 TRBV25-1
CSGEDSRYEQYF NA NA TRBJ2-7 TRBV29-1
CASSSEVPRETQYF NA NA TRBJ2-5 TRBV5-6
CASSQGLSQRGGIVGETQYF NA TRBD2 TRBJ2-5 TRBV4-2
CASSPTLGQGDSPLHF NA TRBD1 TRBJ1-6 TRBV27
CASSENREGWTNYGYTF many NA TRBJ1-2 TRBV6-1
CASSFPGLAGPTDTQYF few TRBD2 TRBJ2-3 TRBV28
CSVLVAGGPGEQFF few TRBD2 TRBJ2-1 TRBV29-1
CASSSPGLAGGADTQYF many TRBD2 TRBJ2-3 TRBV7-8